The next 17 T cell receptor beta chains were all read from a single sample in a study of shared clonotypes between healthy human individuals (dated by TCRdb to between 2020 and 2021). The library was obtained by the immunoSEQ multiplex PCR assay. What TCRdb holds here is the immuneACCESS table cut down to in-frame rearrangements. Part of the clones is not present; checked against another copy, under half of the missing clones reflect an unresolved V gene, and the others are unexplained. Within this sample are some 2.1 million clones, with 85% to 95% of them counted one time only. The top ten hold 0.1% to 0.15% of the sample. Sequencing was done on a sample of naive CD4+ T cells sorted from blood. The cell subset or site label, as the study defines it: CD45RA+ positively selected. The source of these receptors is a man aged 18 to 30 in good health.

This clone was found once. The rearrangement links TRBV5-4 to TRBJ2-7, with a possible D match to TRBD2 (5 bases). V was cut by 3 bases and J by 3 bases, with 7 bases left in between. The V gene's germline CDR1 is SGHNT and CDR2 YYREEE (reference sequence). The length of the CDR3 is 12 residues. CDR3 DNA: TGTGCCAGCAGCTACGGGAACTACGAGCAGTACTTC. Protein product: CASSYGNYEQYF.

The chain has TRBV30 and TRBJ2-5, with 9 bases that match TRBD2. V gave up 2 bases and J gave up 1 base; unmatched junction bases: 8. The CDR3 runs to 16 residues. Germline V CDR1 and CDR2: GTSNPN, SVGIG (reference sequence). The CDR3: CAWSPSLTSGQETQYF. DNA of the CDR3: TGTGCCTGGAGTCCCTCGTTGACTAGCGGCCAAGAGACCCAGTACTTC.

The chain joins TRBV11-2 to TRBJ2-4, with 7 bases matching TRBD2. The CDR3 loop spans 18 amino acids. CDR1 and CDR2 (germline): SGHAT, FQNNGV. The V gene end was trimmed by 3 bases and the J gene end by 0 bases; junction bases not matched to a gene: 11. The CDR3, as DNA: TGTGCCAGCAGCTTCCGGCTAGCGGAAAACTTAGCCAAAAACATTCAGTACTTC. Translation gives CASSFRLAENLAKNIQYF.

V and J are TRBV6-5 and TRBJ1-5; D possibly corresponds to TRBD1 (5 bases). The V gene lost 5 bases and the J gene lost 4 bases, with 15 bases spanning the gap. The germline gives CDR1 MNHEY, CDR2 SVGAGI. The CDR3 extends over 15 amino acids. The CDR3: CASSRGGTSNQPQHF. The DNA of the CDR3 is TGTGCCAGCAGTCGGGGCGGGACTTCTAATCAGCCCCAGCATTTT.

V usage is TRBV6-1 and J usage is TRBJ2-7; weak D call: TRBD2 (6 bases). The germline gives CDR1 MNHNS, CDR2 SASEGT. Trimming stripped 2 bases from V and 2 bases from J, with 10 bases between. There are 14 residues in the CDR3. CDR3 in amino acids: CASSEILAAYEQYF. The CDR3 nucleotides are TGTGCCAGCAGTGAAATACTAGCAGCCTACGAGCAGTACTTC.

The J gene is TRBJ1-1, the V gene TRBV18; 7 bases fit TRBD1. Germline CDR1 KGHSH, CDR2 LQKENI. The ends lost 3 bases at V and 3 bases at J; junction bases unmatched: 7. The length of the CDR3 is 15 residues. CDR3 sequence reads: CASSPRQGKDTEAFF. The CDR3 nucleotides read TGTGCCAGCTCACCTCGACAGGGAAAGGACACTGAAGCTTTCTTT.

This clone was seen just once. CDR3 DNA: TGTGCCAGCTCACGGGGGACAGGGGGCACTGAAGCTTTCTTT. Protein sequence: CASSRGTGGTEAFF. V gene TRBV18 combines with J gene TRBJ1-1; TRBD1 matches 11 bases. After removal of 4 bases from V and 4 bases from J, the junction contained 2 bases not matched to a gene. The germline V gene has CDR1 KGHSH and CDR2 LQKENI. The CDR3 extends over 14 amino acids.

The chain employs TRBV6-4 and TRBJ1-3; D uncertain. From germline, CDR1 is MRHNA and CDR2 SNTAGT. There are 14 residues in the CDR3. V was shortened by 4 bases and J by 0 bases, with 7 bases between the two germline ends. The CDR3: CASSVTNSGNTIYF. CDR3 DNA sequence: TGTGCCAGCAGTGTGACAAACTCTGGAAACACCATATATTTT.

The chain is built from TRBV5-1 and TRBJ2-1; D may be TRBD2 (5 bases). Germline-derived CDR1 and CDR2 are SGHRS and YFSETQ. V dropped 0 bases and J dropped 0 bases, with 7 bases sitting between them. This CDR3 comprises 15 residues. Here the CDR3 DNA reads TGCGCCAGCAGCTTGGGACTATACTCCTACAATGAGCAGTTCTTC. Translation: CASSLGLYSYNEQFF.

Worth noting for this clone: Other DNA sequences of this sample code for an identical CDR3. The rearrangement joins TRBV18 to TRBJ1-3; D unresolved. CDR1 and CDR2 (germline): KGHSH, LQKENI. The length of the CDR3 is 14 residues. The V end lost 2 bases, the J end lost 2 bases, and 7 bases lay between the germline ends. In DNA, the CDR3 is TGTGCCAGCTCACCAAACCGAGCTGGAAACACCATATATTTT. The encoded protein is CASSPNRAGNTIYF.

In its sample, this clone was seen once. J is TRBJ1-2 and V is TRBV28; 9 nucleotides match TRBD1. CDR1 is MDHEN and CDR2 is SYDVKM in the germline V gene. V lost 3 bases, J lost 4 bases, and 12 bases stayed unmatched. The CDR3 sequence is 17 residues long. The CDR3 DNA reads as TGTGCCAGCAGTTTGGCAACTACAGGGGGCGCGAGCTATGGCTACACCTTC. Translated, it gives CASSLATTGGASYGYTF.

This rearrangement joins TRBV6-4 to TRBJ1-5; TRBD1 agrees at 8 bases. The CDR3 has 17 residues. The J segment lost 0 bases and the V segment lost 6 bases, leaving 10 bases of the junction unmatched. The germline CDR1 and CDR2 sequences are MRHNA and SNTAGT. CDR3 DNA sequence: TGTGCCAGCAGCGACACACAGGGGGGGTATAGCAATCAGCCCCAGCATTTT. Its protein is CASSDTQGGYSNQPQHF.

The CDR3 DNA follows: TGCGCCAGCAGCCTACTGACAGGGGGCGGCGGGCAGTTCTTC. The encoded protein is CASSLLTGGGGQFF. The chain has TRBV4-1 and TRBJ2-1, with 10 bases lining up with TRBD1. Germline V CDR1 and CDR2: MGHRA, YSYEKL. The V segment lost 4 bases and the J segment 12 bases; nucleotides outside the gene matches: 9. This CDR3 is 14 amino acids long.

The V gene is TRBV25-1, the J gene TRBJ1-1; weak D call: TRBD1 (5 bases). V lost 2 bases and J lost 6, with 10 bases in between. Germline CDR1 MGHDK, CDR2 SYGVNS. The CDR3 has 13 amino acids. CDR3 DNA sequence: TGTGCCAGCAGTGAAGGGGGTGGCGCTGAAGCTTTCTTT. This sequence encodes CASSEGGGAEAFF.

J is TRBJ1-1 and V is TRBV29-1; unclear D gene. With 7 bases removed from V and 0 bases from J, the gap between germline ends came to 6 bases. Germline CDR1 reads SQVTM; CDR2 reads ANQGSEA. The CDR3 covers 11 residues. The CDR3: CSARVNTEAFF. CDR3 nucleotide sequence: TGCAGCGCAAGGGTGAACACTGAAGCTTTCTTT.

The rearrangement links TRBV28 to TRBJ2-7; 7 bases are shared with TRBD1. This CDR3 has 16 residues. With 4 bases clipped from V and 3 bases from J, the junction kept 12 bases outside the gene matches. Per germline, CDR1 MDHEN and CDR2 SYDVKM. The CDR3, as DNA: TGTGCCAGCAGTTCATCAAAACAGGGACAGATCTACGAGCAGTACTTC. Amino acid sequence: CASSSSKQGQIYEQYF.

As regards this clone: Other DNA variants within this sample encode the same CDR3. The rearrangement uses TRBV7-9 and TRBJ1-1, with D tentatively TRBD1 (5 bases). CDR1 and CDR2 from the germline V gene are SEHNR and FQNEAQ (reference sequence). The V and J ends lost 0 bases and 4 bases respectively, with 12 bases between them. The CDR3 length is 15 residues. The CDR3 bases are TGTGCCAGCAGCTTAGCCCTAACAGGCCCCACTGAAGCTTTCTTT. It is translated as CASSLALTGPTEAFF.